This is a list of T cell receptor beta chains from one sample in a study of identical twins. A single record per CDR3 protein comes from TCRdb applying MiXCR to the 5' RACE reads. The sample yields 400,000 to 550,000 distinct CDR3 sequences, approximately 22% seen once. This sample was also put to use in a study of T cells expressing NK-cell markers.

The sequenced sample consisted of CD4+ T cells sorted from blood. These receptors were taken from a woman under 30 in good health. CDR3s include the opening cysteine and the closing phenylalanine or tryptophan. D genes are given only for firm matches. Size tells how often a clone was seen (once, few, many) or the class of an expanded clone, and some rows leave it out.

V gene	clone size	J gene	D gene	CDR3 DNA	CDR3 protein
TRBV12-3/TRBV12-4	many	TRBJ1-1	-	TGTGCCAGCACCATAGGGCAGGCGAACACTGAAGCTTTCTTT	CASTIGQANTEAFF
TRBV6-1	many	TRBJ2-5	TRBD1	TGTGCCAGCAGTCCGAGGACAGGAAGGGAGACCCAGTACTTC	CASSPRTGRETQYF
TRBV5-1	many	TRBJ2-3	-	TGCGCCAGCAGCTTCCGGGACCCTAGCACAGATACGCAGTATTTT	CASSFRDPSTDTQYF
TRBV20-1	-	TRBJ2-7	TRBD2	TGCAGTGCTAGAAGAGGGACTAGCGGGAGGGGGTACGAGCAGTACTTC	CSARRGTSGRGYEQYF
TRBV10-3	few	TRBJ2-2	-	TGTGCCATCAGTACAGCGAACACCGGGGAGCTGTTTTTT	CAISTANTGELFF
TRBV6-1	-	TRBJ1-6	TRBD1	TGTGCCAGCAGTCCGTTTGGACAGGGCAATTCACCCCTCCACTTT	CASSPFGQGNSPLHF
TRBV5-1	few	TRBJ1-1	-	TGCGCCAGCAGCTTTGCTTTTCAGTTAATGAACACTGAAGCTTTCTTT	CASSFAFQLMNTEAFF
TRBV7-8	few	TRBJ2-1	-	TGTGCCAGCAGCTTATCCCGGTCCTCCTCCTACAATGAGCAGTTCTTC	CASSLSRSSSYNEQFF
TRBV5-1	few	TRBJ2-7	TRBD2	TGCGCCAGCAGCTTGGGGACTAGAGTAGGAGGGATTTCGGGGGAGCAGTACTTC	CASSLGTRVGGISGEQYF
TRBV15	-	TRBJ2-7	TRBD2	TGTGCCACCAGCAGGATAGCGGGAAGGTACGAGCAGTACTTC	CATSRIAGRYEQYF
TRBV2	few	TRBJ1-1	-	TGTGCCAGCAGTCCCCAGAGGGCCAACACTGAAGCTTTCTTT	CASSPQRANTEAFF
TRBV11-3	-	TRBJ2-2	TRBD1	TGTGCCAGCAGCCCCACCGGGACAGGGCGTGGCGGGGAGCTGTTTTTT	CASSPTGTGRGGELFF
TRBV7-3	once	TRBJ1-1	-	TGTGCCAGCAGCTTAACGCTAGAGACTGAAGCTTTCTTT	CASSLTLETEAFF
TRBV7-2	many	TRBJ2-1	-	TGTGCCAGCAGCTTTGATGTGGGGACCTACAATGAGCAGTTCTTC	CASSFDVGTYNEQFF
TRBV7-9	-	TRBJ1-1	-	TGTGCCAGCAGCTTGTTTCCGTCTCGGACAGCTTTCTTT	CASSLFPSRTAFF
TRBV19	-	TRBJ1-5	TRBD1	TGTGCCAGTCGACAGGGGACGAGGAATCAGCCCCAGCATTTT	CASRQGTRNQPQHF
TRBV4-2	-	TRBJ2-5	TRBD1	TGTGCCAGCAGCCAAGGCCAGGGGGCAGAGGCCCAGTACTTC	CASSQGQGAEAQYF
TRBV3-1	few	TRBJ2-3	-	TGTGCCAGCAGCCAAGAAAGGACCGCGGGCGGCGTCACAGATACGCAGTATTTT	CASSQERTAGGVTDTQYF
TRBV20-1	-	TRBJ2-3	-	TGCACCTTCCAGGCCACCCCCGGTACGCAGTATTTT	CTFQATPGTQYF
TRBV20-1	many	TRBJ1-2	-	TGCAGTGCTTATAAATCCTATGGCTACACCTTC	CSAYKSYGYTF
TRBV20-1	-	TRBJ2-7	TRBD2	TGCAGTGCTAGGAGGGAGGGTGGCGAGCAGTACTTC	CSARREGGEQYF
TRBV12-3/TRBV12-4	few	TRBJ2-7	-	TGTGCCAGCAGTCGCCTGGGATCGGGGGCCTACGAGCAGTACTTC	CASSRLGSGAYEQYF
TRBV29-1	-	TRBJ2-1	TRBD2	TGCAGCGTCTCCTACAGCGGGAGCCGTAATGAGCAGTTCTTC	CSVSYSGSRNEQFF
TRBV11-2	-	TRBJ2-4	-	TGTGCCAGCAGCGAAGGGAACCTCCCCCATCAGTACTTC	CASSEGNLPHQYF
TRBV12-3/TRBV12-4	few	TRBJ2-5	-	TGTGCCAGCGGGAGGACTGCCCGCCGTTACTTC	CASGRTARRYF
TRBV21-1	-	TRBJ2-7	-	TGTGCCAGCAGCAAAGTCGATAAAGAGACAGGGGCCTACGAGCAGTACTTC	CASSKVDKETGAYEQYF
TRBV5-1	-	TRBJ2-7	TRBD1	TGCGCCAGCAAAGAGACAGGGAAAGTTGGCGAGCAGTACTTC	CASKETGKVGEQYF
TRBV5-6	few	TRBJ2-1	TRBD1	TGTGCCAGCAGCTTGGTCGGGACAGGGGTGGCTGAGCAGTTCTTC	CASSLVGTGVAEQFF
TRBV20-1	few	TRBJ2-7	-	TGCAGTGCTAGAGATATTCGTCTGAGCTCCTACGAGCAGTACTTC	CSARDIRLSSYEQYF
TRBV6-5	few	TRBJ2-2	TRBD1	TGTGCCAGCAGACTCGACAGGGTGAACACCGGGGAGCTGTTTTTT	CASRLDRVNTGELFF
TRBV7-9	many	TRBJ1-5	-	TGTGCCAGCAGCATGTCGAAGGACCAGCCCCAGCATTTT	CASSMSKDQPQHF
TRBV19	-	TRBJ1-1	TRBD1	TGTGCCAGTAGTATAGCTGGGACAGGGGTGACTGAAGCTTTCTTT	CASSIAGTGVTEAFF
TRBV20-1	-	TRBJ2-1	TRBD2	TGCAGTGCTATAGCGGGAGGGCCATTGAATGAGCAGTTCTTC	CSAIAGGPLNEQFF
TRBV7-8	few	TRBJ1-5	-	TGTGCCAGCAGCCCCCGGGACAACCTCGAGCCCCAGCATTTT	CASSPRDNLEPQHF
TRBV5-1	-	TRBJ2-3	-	TGCGCCAGCAGCGGCGGACAGGCCGGGACTAGAACAGATACGCAGTATTTT	CASSGGQAGTRTDTQYF
TRBV20-1	few	TRBJ2-6	-	TGCAGTGCTAGAGATATTCGTGGGGCCAACGTCCTGACTTTC	CSARDIRGANVLTF
TRBV7-2	-	TRBJ2-7	TRBD2	TGTGCCAGCAGCTTAGATAGGCTAGCGGGAGCCGAGCAGTACTTC	CASSLDRLAGAEQYF
TRBV5-1	few	TRBJ2-1	-	TGCGCCAGCAGCCATTATCCTGAGAGCTCCTACAATGAGCAGTTCTTC	CASSHYPESSYNEQFF
TRBV20-1	few	TRBJ2-1	-	TGCAGTGCTAGACGCCCTACTAGTACCTGGGAGCAGTTCTTC	CSARRPTSTWEQFF
TRBV7-8	-	TRBJ2-7	TRBD2	TGTGCCAGCAGCTTAGTTGGCGGGGGGAAGTACGAGCAGTACTTC	CASSLVGGGKYEQYF
TRBV7-9	-	TRBJ2-3	-	TGTGCCAGCATCTTTAGGGAGCGCACAGATACGCAGTATTTT	CASIFRERTDTQYF
TRBV3-1	few	TRBJ2-7	TRBD1	TGTGCCAGCAGCATTGTTCAGGGGGTCTCCTACGAGCAGTACTTC	CASSIVQGVSYEQYF